What follows are 25 T cell receptor beta chains derived from one specimen sequenced in a study of long-term antiretroviral therapy in people with HIV (dated by TCRdb to the early 2020s). The immunoSEQ hsTCRB v3.0 assay was used at survey level resolution for TRB variable region sequencing. TCRdb limited this immuneACCESS table to in-frame rearrangements with V and J called. A share of clones is missing; checked studies link under half to unresolved V genes, and the rest is unexplained. In this sample the table shows over 35,000 clones, less than 95% of which occur a single time. The top ten clonotypes cover around 2% of the sample. The material sequenced was unsorted PBMCs, taken almost 9.5 years after starting antiretroviral therapy. These receptors all come from a young man with HIV.

The gene calls are TRBV10-3 and TRBJ1-5, with D unclear. CDR1 is ENHRY and CDR2 is SYGVKD in the germline V gene. The CDR3 length is 15 residues. V lost 1 base to trimming and J lost 6 bases, with 13 bases between them. This CDR3 is CAISEFGGLSQPQHF. The CDR3, as DNA: TGTGCCATCAGTGAGTTTGGAGGGTTATCTCAGCCCCAGCATTTT.

The chain links TRBV10-3 to TRBJ2-5; D call uncertain. V lost 0 bases and J 2 bases, leaving 13 bases between the germline ends. The germline CDR1 and CDR2 sequences are ENHRY and SYGVKD. The CDR3 covers 16 residues. The CDR3 here is CAISESGSRLQETQYF. The CDR3 bases are TGTGCCATCAGTGAGTCGGGGTCAAGGCTACAAGAGACCCAGTACTTC.

The chain employs TRBV19 and TRBJ2-3; no firm D call. The CDR3 runs 14 residues. V was shortened by 5 bases and J by 2 bases, with 11 bases between the two germline ends. CDR1 is LNHDA and CDR2 is SQIVND in the germline V gene (reference sequence). Written as DNA, the CDR3 is TGTGCCAGTAGTCCGACACTCAACACAGATACGCAGTATTTT. It specifies CASSPTLNTDTQYF. The complete variable domain, with remaining parts taken from reference TRBV19 and TRBJ2-3, reads DGGITQSPKYLFRKEGQNVTLSCEQNLNHDAMYWYRQDPGQGLRLIYYSQIVNDFQKGDIAEGYSVSREKKESFPLTVTSAQKNPTAFYLCASSPTLNTDTQYFGPGTRLTVL.

The chain has TRBV7-6 and TRBJ1-2; tentatively, D is TRBD1 (5 bases). The germline V and J ends were trimmed by 0 bases and 2 bases, with 7 bases remaining between them. Germline CDR1 and CDR2: SGHVS and FNYEAQ. This CDR3 region has 14 residues. The CDR3 DNA reads as TGTGCCAGCAGCTTAGCTGCAGGGAACTATGGCTACACCTTC. Translation gives CASSLAAGNYGYTF.

The V gene is TRBV28, the J gene TRBJ1-1; no clear D gene. Trimming left V 5 bases short and J 1 base short, with 23 bases between. Germline-derived CDR1 and CDR2 are MDHEN and SYDVKM. This CDR3 is 18 amino acids long. The CDR3 DNA is TGTGCCAGCAGTCCTCTGACGTCATTTAAGGCCCAGAACACTGAAGCTTTCTTT. Its protein product is CASSPLTSFKAQNTEAFF. The complete variable domain, with remaining parts taken from reference TRBV28 and TRBJ1-1, reads DVKVTQSSRYLVKRTGEKVFLECVQDMDHENMFWYRQDPGLGLRLIYFSYDVKMKEKGDIPEGYSVSREKKERFSLILESASTNQTSMYLCASSPLTSFKAQNTEAFFGQGTRLTVV.

A word on this clone: This sample includes further DNA sequences coding for the same CDR3. The rearrangement links TRBV6-1 to TRBJ1-1, with a weak D call TRBD1 (5 bases). V gave up 3 bases and J gave up 1 base, with 6 bases separating them. The CDR3 totals 13 residues. Germline V lookup: CDR1 MNHNS, CDR2 SASEGT. Here the CDR3 reads CASSDQGNTEAFF. The CDR3 DNA reads as TGTGCCAGCAGTGACCAGGGGAACACTGAAGCTTTCTTT.

This sequence joins TRBV10-2 and TRBJ1-2, with 10 bases matching TRBD1. The CDR3 spans 14 residues. Germline V gene sequence: CDR1 WSHSY, CDR2 SAAADI. The junction had 6 bases not matched to a gene; V was cut back by 4 bases and J by 7 bases. The CDR3 DNA reads TGCGCCAGCAGTGGACAGGGGGCGGGTAGTGGCTACACCTTC. This gives the protein CASSGQGAGSGYTF.

For the CDR3, the DNA is TGCAGCGGATCAGGTAGCTATGGCTACACCTTC. Amino acids: CSGSGSYGYTF. The chain employs TRBV29-1 and TRBJ1-2, with unresolved D. Per germline, CDR1 SQVTM and CDR2 ANQGSEA. Between the trimmed V and J ends, which lost 7 bases and 4 bases, there was a span of 10 bases. CDR3 length equals 11 residues.

V and J are TRBV5-1 and TRBJ1-5; the D is unclear. Germline CDR1 SGHRS, CDR2 YFSETQ. This CDR3 contains 12 residues. The germline V and J ends were trimmed by 2 bases and 7 bases, with 7 bases remaining between them. The CDR3 loop reads CASSLEGQPQHF. In DNA form, the CDR3 reads TGCGCCAGCAGCTTAGAAGGGCAGCCCCAGCATTTT.

This chain joins TRBV19 and TRBJ2-3, with 9 bases lining up with TRBD2. This CDR3 contains 14 residues. CDR1 is LNHDA, CDR2 SQIVND, per germline (reference sequence). Trimming at V came to 7 bases and at J to 4 bases, leaving 6 bases not matched to a gene. The CDR3 spells CASMYGGGADTQYF. The CDR3 nucleotides read TGTGCCAGTATGTATGGCGGGGGGGCAGATACGCAGTATTTT.

This sequence joins TRBV5-5 and TRBJ2-3; D gene uncertain. The germline CDR1 and CDR2 sequences are SGHKS and YYEKEE (reference sequence). V was shortened by 2 bases and J by 6 bases, with 13 bases between the two germline ends. CDR3 length: 14 amino acids. CDR3 DNA sequence: TGTGCCAGCAGCTTAATGCCGGCGGAGGATACGCAGTATTTT. Its protein product is CASSLMPAEDTQYF.

The rearrangement uses TRBV7-3 and TRBJ2-2, with a possible D match to TRBD1 (5 bases). V gave up 5 bases and J gave up 5 bases, with 9 bases separating them. This CDR3 is 13 amino acids long. Germline V gene data show CDR1 as SGHTA and CDR2 as FQGTGA. This CDR3 is CASSASGTGELFF. The CDR3 DNA reads TGTGCCAGCAGCGCCTCAGGGACCGGGGAGCTGTTTTTT. Drawing the rest from reference TRBV7-3 and TRBJ2-2, the complete variable domain is GAGVSQTPSNKVTEKGKYVELRCDPISGHTALYWYRQSLGQGPEFLIYFQGTGAADDSGLPNDRFFAVRPEGSVSTLKIQRTERGDSAVYLCASSASGTGELFFGEGSRLTVL.

CDR3 loop: CASSQTSGTDTQYF. The CDR3 DNA is TGCGCCAGCAGCCAGACTAGCGGAACAGATACGCAGTATTTT. This chain links TRBV5-1 with TRBJ2-3, with 9 positions matching TRBD2. The CDR3 runs 14 residues. Germline V gene sequence: CDR1 SGHRS, CDR2 YFSETQ. The V and J ends lost 4 bases and 3 bases, in that order; junction bases with no gene match: 3.

V gene TRBV5-4 combines with J gene TRBJ2-3, with TRBD2 matching 7 bases. This CDR3 is 15 amino acids long. The J segment lost 3 bases and the V segment lost 4 bases, leaving 8 bases of the junction unmatched. CDR1 and CDR2 (germline): SGHNT, YYREEE (reference sequence). The CDR3 loop reads CASSLTEGGTDTQYF. CDR3 sequence (DNA): TGTGCCAGCAGCCTCACCGAGGGAGGGACAGATACGCAGTATTTT.

This chain uses TRBV7-9 with TRBJ1-4; D might be TRBD1 (5 bases). The V end was cut by 4 bases, the J end by 8 bases, with 20 bases between. The CDR3 totals 16 residues. The germline gives CDR1 SEHNR, CDR2 FQNEAQ (reference sequence). The DNA of the CDR3 is TGTGCCAGCAGCTCACCAAGGGGAGGGGCGGAGGAAAAACTGTTTTTT. Protein: CASSSPRGGAEEKLFF.

The chain joins TRBV5-1 to TRBJ2-7, with TRBD2 matching over 9 bases. CDR3 length: 15 amino acids. The trim removed 4 bases at V and 1 base at J, leaving 6 bases unmatched. Germline V gene lookup returns CDR1 SGHRS and CDR2 YFSETQ. The DNA of the CDR3 is TGCGCCAGCAGCGAGACTAGCGGCACTTCCTACGAGCAGTACTTC. This encodes CASSETSGTSYEQYF.

The V call is TRBV18, the J call TRBJ1-1; D remains unclear. The CDR3 covers 13 residues. Looked up from germline, CDR1 is KGHSH and CDR2 is LQKENI. Trimming took off 3 bases at V and 1 base at J, with 6 bases between the two ends. CDR3 protein: CASSPIRNTEAFF. CDR3 nucleotide sequence: TGTGCCAGCTCACCCATCAGGAACACTGAAGCTTTCTTT.

This clone was observed once. The rearrangement links TRBV4-2 to TRBJ1-6, with D possibly TRBD1 on 5 matching bases. Trimming stripped 4 bases from V and 8 bases from J, with 15 bases between. This CDR3 has 15 residues. The germline V gene encodes CDR1 LGHNA and CDR2 YNFKEQ. The CDR3 DNA follows: TGTGCCAGCAGCCGGGTCTCGGGGGTAGATTCACCCCTCCACTTT. It encodes CASSRVSGVDSPLHF.

This chain joins TRBV2 and TRBJ2-4, with unresolved D. The germline CDR1 and CDR2 sequences are SNHLY and FYNNEI. V shed 3 bases and J shed 1 base, with 10 bases lying between them. The CDR3 sequence is 15 residues long. The CDR3 spells CASSDTAGAKNIQYF. CDR3 in DNA: TGTGCCAGCAGTGACACGGCCGGGGCCAAAAACATTCAGTACTTC.

CDR3 DNA sequence: TGTGCCAGCAGCCCGCCTCGTTATGTGAACACTGAAGCTTTCTTT. As protein: CASSPPRYVNTEAFF. The chain is built from TRBV7-9 and TRBJ1-1; D gene uncertain. There are 15 residues in the CDR3. In germline, CDR1 is SEHNR, CDR2 FQNEAQ (reference sequence). The V end was cut by 5 bases, the J end by 0 bases, with 13 bases between.

This sequence joins TRBV6-6 and TRBJ2-7, with a tentative D call TRBD2 (5 bases). Germline CDR1 and CDR2: MNHNY and SVGAGI (reference sequence). CDR3 length: 14 residues. Deletions cut 5 bases from V and 5 bases from J, with 16 bases between. The CDR3 here is CASSPMTGVHEQYV. Here the CDR3 DNA reads TGTGCCAGCAGTCCGATGACCGGGGTCCACGAGCAGTACGTC.

This sequence joins TRBV15 and TRBJ2-3; no clear D. Germline-derived CDR1 and CDR2 are LNHNV and YYDKDF (reference sequence). The CDR3 contains 13 residues. Between the trimmed V and J ends, which lost 0 bases and 5 bases, there was a span of 6 bases. The CDR3 DNA reads TGTGCCACCAGCAGAGATTTCAGAGATACGCAGTATTTT. The encoded protein is CATSRDFRDTQYF.

This clone was counted once. The genes are TRBV14 and TRBJ1-6; D unclear. CDR3 length equals 17 residues. Germline V gene lookup returns CDR1 SGHDN and CDR2 FVKESK. Trimming stripped 5 bases from V and 1 base from J, with 15 bases between. Here the CDR3 DNA reads TGTGCCAGCAGCAGTGCTCAAAGGTGGTCCTATAATTCACCCCTCCACTTT. Its protein is CASSSAQRWSYNSPLHF.

This clone appeared once. V usage is TRBV11-2 and J usage is TRBJ2-2; weak D call: TRBD1 (6 bases). CDR1 and CDR2 from the germline V gene are SGHAT and FQNNGV. This CDR3 region has 19 residues. V was shortened by 2 bases and J by 3 bases, with 22 bases between the two germline ends. The CDR3 protein is CASSLKSLVGGHYTGELFF. Here the CDR3 DNA reads TGTGCCAGCAGCTTAAAGTCCCTAGTTGGGGGACATTACACCGGGGAGCTGTTTTTT. The full variable domain, with the rest looked up from reference TRBV11-2 and TRBJ2-2, is EAGVAQSPRYKIIEKRQSVAFWCNPISGHATLYWYQQILGQGPKLLIQFQNNGVVDDSQLPKDRFSAERLKGVDSTLKIQPAKLEDSAVYLCASSLKSLVGGHYTGELFFGEGSRLTVL.

The rearrangement joins TRBV7-8 to TRBJ1-5, with TRBD1 identical over 7 bases. This CDR3 has 18 amino acids. Germline V gene sequence: CDR1 SGHVS, CDR2 FQNEAQ. J gave up 2 bases and V 1 base, and 11 bases lay outside the gene matches. The CDR3 DNA reads as TGTGCCAGCAGCTTAGTGGGTTTAGGGGGCATGGGCAATCAGCCCCAGCATTTT. It codes for CASSLVGLGGMGNQPQHF. Combining the CDR3 with reference TRBV7-8 and TRBJ1-5 gives the whole variable domain GAGVSQSPRYKVAKRGQDVALRCDPISGHVSLFWYQQALGQGPEFLTYFQNEAQLDKSGLPSDRFFAERPEGSVSTLKIQRTQQEDSAVYLCASSLVGLGGMGNQPQHFGDGTRLSIL.